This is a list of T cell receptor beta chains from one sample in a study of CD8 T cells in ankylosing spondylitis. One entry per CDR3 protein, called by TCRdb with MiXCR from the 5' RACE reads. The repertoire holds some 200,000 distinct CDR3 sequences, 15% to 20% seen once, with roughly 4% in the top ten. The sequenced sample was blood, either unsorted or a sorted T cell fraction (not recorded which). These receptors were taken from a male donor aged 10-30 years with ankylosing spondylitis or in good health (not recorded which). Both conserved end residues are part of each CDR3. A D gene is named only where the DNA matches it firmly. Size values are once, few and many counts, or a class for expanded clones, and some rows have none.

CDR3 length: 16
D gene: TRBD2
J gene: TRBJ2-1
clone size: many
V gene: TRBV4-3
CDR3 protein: CASSIERLATNNEQFF
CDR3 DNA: TGCGCCAGCAGCATCGAGAGACTAGCGACGAACAATGAGCAGTTCTTC

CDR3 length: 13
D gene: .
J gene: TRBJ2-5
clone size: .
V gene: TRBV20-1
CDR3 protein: CSATPQGQETQYF
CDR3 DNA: TGCAGTGCCACGCCCCAGGGGCAAGAGACCCAGTACTTC

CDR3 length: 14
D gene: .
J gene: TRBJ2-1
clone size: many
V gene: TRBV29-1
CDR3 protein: CSVDLGTFYNEQFF
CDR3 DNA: TGCAGCGTTGATCTTGGGACCTTCTACAATGAGCAGTTCTTC

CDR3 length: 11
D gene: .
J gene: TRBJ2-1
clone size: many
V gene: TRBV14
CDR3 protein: CASSQADEQFF
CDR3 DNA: TGTGCCAGCAGCCAAGCCGATGAGCAGTTCTTC

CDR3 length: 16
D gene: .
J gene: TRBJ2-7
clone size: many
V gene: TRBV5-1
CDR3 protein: CASSLKETRTSYEQYF
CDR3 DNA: TGCGCCAGCAGCTTAAAGGAGACTAGGACCTCCTACGAGCAGTACTTC

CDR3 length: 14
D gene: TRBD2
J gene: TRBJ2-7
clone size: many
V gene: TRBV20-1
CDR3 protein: CSARDLAGGYEQYF
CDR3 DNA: TGCAGTGCTAGAGATCTAGCGGGGGGCTACGAGCAGTACTTC

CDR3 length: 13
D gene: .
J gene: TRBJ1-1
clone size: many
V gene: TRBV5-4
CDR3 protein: CASSRQLNTEAFF
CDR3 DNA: TGTGCCAGCAGCCGTCAGTTAAACACTGAAGCTTTCTTT

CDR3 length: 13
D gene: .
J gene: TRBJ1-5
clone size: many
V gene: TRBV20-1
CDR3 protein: CSARTGTDQPQHF
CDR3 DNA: TGCAGTGCTAGAACCGGGACTGATCAGCCCCAGCATTTT

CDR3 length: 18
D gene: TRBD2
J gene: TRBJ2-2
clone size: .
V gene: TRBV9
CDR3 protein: CASTQYDAAGGNTGELFF
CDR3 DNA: TGTGCCAGCACCCAATACGACGCAGCGGGAGGGAACACCGGGGAGCTGTTTTTT

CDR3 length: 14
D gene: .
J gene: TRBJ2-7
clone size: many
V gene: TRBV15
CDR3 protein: CATQIFRGSYEQYF
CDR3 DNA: TGTGCCACGCAAATTTTTAGGGGTTCCTACGAGCAGTACTTC

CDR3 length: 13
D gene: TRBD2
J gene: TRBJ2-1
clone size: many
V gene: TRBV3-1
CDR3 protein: CASSYGTSGEQFF
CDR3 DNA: TGTGCCAGCAGCTACGGGACTAGCGGTGAGCAGTTCTTC

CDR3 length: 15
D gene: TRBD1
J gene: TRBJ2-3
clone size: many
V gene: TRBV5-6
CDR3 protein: CASSFPGGSTDTQYF
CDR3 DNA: TGTGCCAGCAGCTTCCCAGGGGGCAGCACAGATACGCAGTATTTT

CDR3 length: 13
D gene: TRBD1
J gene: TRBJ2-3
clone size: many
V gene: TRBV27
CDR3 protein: CASRTGGIDTQYF
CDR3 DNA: TGTGCCAGCAGGACAGGGGGGATAGATACGCAGTATTTT

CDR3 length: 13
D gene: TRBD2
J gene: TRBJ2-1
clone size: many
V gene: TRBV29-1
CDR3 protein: CSANSGRANEQFF
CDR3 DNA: TGCAGCGCTAATAGCGGGAGGGCCAATGAGCAGTTCTTC

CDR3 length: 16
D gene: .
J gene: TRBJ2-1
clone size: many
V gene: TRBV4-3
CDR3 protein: CASSQDVKGGYNEQFF
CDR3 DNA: TGCGCCAGCAGCCAAGATGTGAAGGGGGGCTACAATGAGCAGTTCTTC

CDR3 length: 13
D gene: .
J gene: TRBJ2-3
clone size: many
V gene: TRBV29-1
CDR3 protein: CSVRRKTTDTQYF
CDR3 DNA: TGCAGCGTAAGACGGAAAACCACAGATACGCAGTATTTT

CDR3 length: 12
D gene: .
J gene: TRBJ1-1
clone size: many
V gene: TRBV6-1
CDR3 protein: CASNPEGSEAFF
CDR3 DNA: TGTGCCAGCAATCCAGAGGGAAGTGAAGCTTTCTTT

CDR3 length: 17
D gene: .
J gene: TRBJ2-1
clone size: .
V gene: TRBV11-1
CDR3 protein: CASSSRTAWGYDNEQFF
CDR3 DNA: TGTGCCAGCAGCTCGCGAACGGCATGGGGGTATGACAATGAGCAGTTCTTC

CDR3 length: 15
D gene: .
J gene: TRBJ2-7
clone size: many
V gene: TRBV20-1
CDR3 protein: CSAPHPGTASYEQYF
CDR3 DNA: TGCAGTGCTCCTCACCCCGGGACGGCCAGCTACGAGCAGTACTTC

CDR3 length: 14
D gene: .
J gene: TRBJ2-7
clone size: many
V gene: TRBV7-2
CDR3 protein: CASSSGLGLYEQYF
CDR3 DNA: TGTGCCAGCAGCTCGGGACTGGGTCTCTACGAGCAGTACTTC

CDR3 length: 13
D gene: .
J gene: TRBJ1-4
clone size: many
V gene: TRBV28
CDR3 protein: CASDRQPNEKLFF
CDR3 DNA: TGTGCCAGCGACAGGCAGCCTAATGAAAAACTGTTTTTT

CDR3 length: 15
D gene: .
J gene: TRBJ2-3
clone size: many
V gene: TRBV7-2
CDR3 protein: CASSLLGQNTDTQYF
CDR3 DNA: TGTGCCAGCAGCTTACTCGGGCAGAACACAGATACGCAGTATTTT

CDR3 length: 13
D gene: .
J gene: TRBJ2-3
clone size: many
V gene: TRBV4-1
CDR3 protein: CASSHGGTDTQYF
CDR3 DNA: TGCGCCAGCAGCCATGGGGGAACAGATACGCAGTATTTT

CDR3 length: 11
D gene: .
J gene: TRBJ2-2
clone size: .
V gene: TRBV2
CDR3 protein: CASRLDRELFF
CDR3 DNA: TGTGCCAGCAGACTAGACAGGGAGCTGTTTTTT

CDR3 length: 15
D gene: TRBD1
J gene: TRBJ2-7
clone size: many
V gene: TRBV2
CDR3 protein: CASSSMTGVAYEQYF
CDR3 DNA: TGTGCCAGCAGTTCGATGACAGGGGTCGCCTACGAGCAGTACTTC

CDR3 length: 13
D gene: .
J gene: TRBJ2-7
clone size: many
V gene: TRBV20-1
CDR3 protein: CSARDLMGNEQYF
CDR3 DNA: TGCAGTGCTAGAGATCTCATGGGTAACGAGCAGTACTTC

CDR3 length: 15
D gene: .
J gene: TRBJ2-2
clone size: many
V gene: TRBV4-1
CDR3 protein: CASSQEASWGGELFF
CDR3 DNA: TGCGCCAGCAGCCAAGAAGCTAGTTGGGGCGGGGAGCTGTTTTTT

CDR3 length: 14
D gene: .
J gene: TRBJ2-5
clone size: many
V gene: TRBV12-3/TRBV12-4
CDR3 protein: CASSSGWGVETQYF
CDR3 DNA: TGTGCCAGCAGTTCGGGGTGGGGGGTCGAGACCCAGTACTTC

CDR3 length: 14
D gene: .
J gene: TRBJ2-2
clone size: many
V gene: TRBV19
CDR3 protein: CASSISRKTGELFF
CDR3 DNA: TGTGCCAGTAGTATCAGCCGCAAGACCGGGGAGCTGTTTTTT